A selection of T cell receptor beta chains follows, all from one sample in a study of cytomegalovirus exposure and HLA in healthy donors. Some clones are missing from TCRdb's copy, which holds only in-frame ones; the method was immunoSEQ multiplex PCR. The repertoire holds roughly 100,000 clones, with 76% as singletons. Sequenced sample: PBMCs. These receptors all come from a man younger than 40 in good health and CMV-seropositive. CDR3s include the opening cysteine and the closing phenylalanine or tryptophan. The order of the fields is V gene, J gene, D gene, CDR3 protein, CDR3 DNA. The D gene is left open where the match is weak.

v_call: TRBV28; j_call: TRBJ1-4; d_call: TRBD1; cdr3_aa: CASSLRQGLGKLFF; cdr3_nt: TGTGCCAGCAGTTTGAGACAGGGGCTGGGAAAACTGTTTTTT
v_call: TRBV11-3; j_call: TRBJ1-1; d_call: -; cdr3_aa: CASSLGRTTEAFF; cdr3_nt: TGTGCCAGCAGCCTGGGGAGGACAACTGAAGCTTTCTTT
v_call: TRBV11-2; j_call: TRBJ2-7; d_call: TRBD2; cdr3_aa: CASRVGGYEQYF; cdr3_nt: TGTGCCAGTAGAGTGGGAGGGTACGAGCAGTACTTC
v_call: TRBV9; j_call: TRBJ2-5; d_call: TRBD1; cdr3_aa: CASSHNDRGQETQYF; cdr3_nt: TGTGCCAGCAGCCATAACGACAGGGGCCAAGAGACCCAGTACTTC
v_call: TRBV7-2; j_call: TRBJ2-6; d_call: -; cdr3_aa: CASSPLRGGGANVLTF; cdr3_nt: TGTGCCAGCAGCCCGTTACGGGGTGGTGGGGCCAACGTCCTGACTTTC
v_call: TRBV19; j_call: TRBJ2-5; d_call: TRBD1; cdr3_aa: CASSPGGQGRLETQYF; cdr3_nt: TGTGCCAGTAGCCCGGGGGGACAGGGACGGTTAGAGACCCAGTACTTC
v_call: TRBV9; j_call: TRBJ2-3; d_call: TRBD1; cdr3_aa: CASSVGRGTGDTQYF; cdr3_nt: TGTGCCAGCAGCGTAGGAAGGGGGACAGGCGATACGCAGTATTTT
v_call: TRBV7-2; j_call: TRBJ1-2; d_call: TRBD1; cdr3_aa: CASSPNTGGAGRGYTF; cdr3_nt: TGTGCCAGCAGCCCTAATACAGGGGGCGCTGGGAGAGGCTACACCTTC
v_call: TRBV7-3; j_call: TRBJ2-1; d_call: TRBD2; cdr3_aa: CASSLAGGSDEQFF; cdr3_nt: TGTGCCAGCAGCCTGGCGGGGGGTAGTGATGAGCAGTTCTTC
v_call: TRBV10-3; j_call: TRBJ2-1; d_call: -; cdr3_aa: CAMGGQDEQFF; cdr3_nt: TGTGCCATGGGGGGGCAGGATGAGCAGTTCTTC